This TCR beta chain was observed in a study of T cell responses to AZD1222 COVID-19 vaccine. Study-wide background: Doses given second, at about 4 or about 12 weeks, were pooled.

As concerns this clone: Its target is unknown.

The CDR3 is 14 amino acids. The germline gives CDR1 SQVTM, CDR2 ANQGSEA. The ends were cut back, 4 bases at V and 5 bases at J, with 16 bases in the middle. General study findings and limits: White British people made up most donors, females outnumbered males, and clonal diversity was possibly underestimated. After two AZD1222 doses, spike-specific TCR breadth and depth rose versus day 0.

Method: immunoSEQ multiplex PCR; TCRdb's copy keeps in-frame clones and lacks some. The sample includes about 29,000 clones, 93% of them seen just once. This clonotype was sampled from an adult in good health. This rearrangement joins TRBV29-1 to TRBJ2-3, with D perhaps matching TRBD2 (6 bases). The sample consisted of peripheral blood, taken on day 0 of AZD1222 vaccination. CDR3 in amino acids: CSVGGPGGIDTQYF. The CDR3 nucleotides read TGCAGCGTTGGGGGACCCGGCGGGATAGATACGCAGTATTTT.